This T cell receptor (beta chain) was sequenced in a study of siplizumab effects on memory and regulatory T cells. Study results and caveats: Assignment of a naive or memory phenotype failed for roughly 75-97% of the proliferating CD4+ or CD8+ clones.

On this clone: No antigen is known for it.

Assays captured about 10^5 TCR templates per sample. Produced via immunoSEQ multiplex PCR; TCRdb's table is partial and in-frame only. The repertoire has 70,000 to 95,000 clones, approximately 94% of them found once; the top ten carry under 8.5%. This CDR3 contains 16 residues. The V segment lost 0 bases and the J segment 5 bases; nucleotides outside the gene matches: 8. Germline lookup yields CDR1 SGDLS and CDR2 YYNGEE. The TCR was taken from a human donor in good health. What was sequenced was CD8+ T cells sorted from blood. V is TRBV9 and J is TRBJ2-5, with 9 bases aligning to TRBD2. In DNA, the CDR3 is TGTGCCAGCAGCGTAGAAGGTAGCGGGAGCGGGGAGACCCAGTACTTC. Translated, it gives CASSVEGSGSGETQYF.